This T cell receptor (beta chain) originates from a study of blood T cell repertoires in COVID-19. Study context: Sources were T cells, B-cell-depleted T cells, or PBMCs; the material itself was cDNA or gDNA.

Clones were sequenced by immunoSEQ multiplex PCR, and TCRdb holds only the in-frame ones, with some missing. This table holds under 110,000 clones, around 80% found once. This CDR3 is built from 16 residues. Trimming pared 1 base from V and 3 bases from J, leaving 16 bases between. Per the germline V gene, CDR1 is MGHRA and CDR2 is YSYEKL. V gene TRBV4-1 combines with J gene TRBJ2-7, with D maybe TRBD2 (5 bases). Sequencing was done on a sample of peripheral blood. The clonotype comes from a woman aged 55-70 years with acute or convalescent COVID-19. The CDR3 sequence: CASSQVFSDDVYEQYF. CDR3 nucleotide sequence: TGCGCCAGCAGCCAAGTGTTTAGCGATGATGTCTACGAGCAGTACTTC.